This TCR beta chain was found in a study of cytomegalovirus exposure and HLA in healthy donors. Study-level findings and limits: Through in vitro validation, a few CMV-associated chains were shown to be specific for CMV antigens. The listing of 150 to 200 TCR beta chains classed them as cytomegalovirus-associated.

As concerns this clone: The target antigen is unknown.

Separate from the roughly 670-subject first cohort, the roughly 130-subject validation cohort was the one that the donors belonged to. There are 14 residues in the CDR3. Germline V gene sequence: CDR1 KGHSH, CDR2 LQKENI. V lost 5 bases and J lost 0, with 10 bases in between. TCRdb's table, derived via immunoSEQ multiplex PCR, lists solely in-frame clones and lacks some. The data hold roughly 260,000 clones, with 85% to 90% observed a single time. V gene TRBV18 combines with J gene TRBJ1-1; D uncertain. The receptor was derived from a man aged 18 to 29 in good health and CMV-seronegative. Sample: PBMCs. The CDR3 nucleotides read TGTGCCAGCTCAACGCAAGACATGAACACTGAAGCTTTCTTT. This codes for CASSTQDMNTEAFF.